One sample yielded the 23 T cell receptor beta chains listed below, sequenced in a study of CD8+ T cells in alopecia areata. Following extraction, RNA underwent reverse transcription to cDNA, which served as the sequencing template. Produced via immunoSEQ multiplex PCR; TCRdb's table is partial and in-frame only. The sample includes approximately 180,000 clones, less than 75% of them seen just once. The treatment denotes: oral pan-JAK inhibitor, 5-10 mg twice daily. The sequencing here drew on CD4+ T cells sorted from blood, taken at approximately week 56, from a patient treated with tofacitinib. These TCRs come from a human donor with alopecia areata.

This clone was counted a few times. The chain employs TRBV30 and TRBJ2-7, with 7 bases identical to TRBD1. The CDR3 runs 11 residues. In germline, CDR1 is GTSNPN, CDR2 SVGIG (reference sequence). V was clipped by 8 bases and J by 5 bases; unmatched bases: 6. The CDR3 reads CAAHRGDEQYF. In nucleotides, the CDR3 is TGTGCCGCGCACAGGGGTGACGAGCAGTACTTC.

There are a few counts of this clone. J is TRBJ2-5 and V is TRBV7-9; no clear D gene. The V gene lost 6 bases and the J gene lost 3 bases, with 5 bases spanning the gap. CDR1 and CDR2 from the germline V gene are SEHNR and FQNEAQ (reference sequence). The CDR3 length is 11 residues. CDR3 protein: CASRPEETQYF. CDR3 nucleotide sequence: TGTGCCAGCAGACCCGAAGAGACCCAGTACTTC.

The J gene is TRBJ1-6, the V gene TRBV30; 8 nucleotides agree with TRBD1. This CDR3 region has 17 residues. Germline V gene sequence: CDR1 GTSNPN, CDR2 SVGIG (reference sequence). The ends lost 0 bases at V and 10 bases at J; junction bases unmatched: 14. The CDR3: CAWSVLELTGGNSPLHF. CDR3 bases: TGTGCCTGGAGTGTACTGGAACTAACAGGGGGAAACTCACCCCTCCACTTT.

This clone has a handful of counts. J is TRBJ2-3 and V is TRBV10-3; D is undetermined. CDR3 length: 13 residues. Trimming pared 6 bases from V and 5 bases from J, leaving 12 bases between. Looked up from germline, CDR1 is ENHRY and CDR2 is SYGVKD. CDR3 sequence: CAISLPTEDTQYF. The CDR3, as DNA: TGTGCCATCAGCCTCCCGACGGAAGATACGCAGTATTTT.

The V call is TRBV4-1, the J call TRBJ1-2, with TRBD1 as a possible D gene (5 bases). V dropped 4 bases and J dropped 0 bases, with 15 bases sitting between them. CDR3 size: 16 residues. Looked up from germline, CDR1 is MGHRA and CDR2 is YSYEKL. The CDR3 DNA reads TGCGCCAGCAGCCTTCTGGGGGTGGACGCTAACTATGGCTACACCTTC. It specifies CASSLLGVDANYGYTF.

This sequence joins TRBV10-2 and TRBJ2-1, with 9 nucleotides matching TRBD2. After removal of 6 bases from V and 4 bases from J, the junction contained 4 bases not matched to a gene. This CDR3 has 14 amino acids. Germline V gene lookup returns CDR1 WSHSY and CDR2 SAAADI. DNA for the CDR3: TGCGCCAGCAGCGGGACTAGCACTTACAATGAGCAGTTCTTC. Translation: CASSGTSTYNEQFF.

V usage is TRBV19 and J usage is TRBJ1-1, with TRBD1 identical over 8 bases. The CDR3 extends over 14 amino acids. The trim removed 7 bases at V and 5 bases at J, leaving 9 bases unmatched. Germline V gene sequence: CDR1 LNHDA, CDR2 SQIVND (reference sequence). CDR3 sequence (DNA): TGTGCCAGTACCACCAGGACAGGGAAAACTGAAGCTTTCTTT. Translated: CASTTRTGKTEAFF. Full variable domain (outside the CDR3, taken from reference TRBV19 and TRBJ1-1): DGGITQSPKYLFRKEGQNVTLSCEQNLNHDAMYWYRQDPGQGLRLIYYSQIVNDFQKGDIAEGYSVSREKKESFPLTVTSAQKNPTAFYLCASTTRTGKTEAFFGQGTRLTVV.

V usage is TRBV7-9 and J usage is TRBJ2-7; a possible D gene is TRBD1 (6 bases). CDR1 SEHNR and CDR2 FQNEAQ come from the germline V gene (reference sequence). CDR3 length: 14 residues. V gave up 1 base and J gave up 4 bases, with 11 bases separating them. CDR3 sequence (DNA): TGTGCCAGCAGCTTAGTGGGGGCAGAGTACGAGCAGTACTTC. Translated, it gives CASSLVGAEYEQYF. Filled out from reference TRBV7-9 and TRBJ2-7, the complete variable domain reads DTGVSQNPRHKITKRGQNVTFRCDPISEHNRLYWYRQTLGQGPEFLTYFQNEAQLEKSRLLSDRFSAERPKGSFSTLEIQRTEQGDSAMYLCASSLVGAEYEQYFGPGTRLTVT.

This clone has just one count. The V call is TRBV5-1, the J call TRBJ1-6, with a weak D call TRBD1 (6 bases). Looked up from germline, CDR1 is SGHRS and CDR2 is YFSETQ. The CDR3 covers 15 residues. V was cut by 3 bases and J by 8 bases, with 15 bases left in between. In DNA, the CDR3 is TGCGCCAGCAGCTGGGACACAGGGCTGGATTCACCCCTCCACTTT. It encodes CASSWDTGLDSPLHF.

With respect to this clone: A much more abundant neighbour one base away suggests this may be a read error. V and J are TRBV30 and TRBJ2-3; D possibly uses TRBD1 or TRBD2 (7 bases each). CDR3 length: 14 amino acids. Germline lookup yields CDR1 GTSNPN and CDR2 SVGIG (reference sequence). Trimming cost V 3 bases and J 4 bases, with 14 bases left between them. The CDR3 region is CAWRPRGGADTQYF. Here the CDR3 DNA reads TGTGCCTGGAGGCCCAGGGGGGGGGCAGATACGCAGTATTTT.

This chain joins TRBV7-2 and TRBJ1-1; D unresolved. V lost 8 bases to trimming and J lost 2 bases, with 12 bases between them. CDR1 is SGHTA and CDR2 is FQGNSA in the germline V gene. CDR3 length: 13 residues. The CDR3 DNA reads TGTGCCAGCCGCTGGGGAACAAACACTGAAGCTTTCTTT. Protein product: CASRWGTNTEAFF.

In DNA form, the CDR3 reads TGTGCCAGCTCACCACCAAGGGGTGTTAATGAGCAGTTCTTC. Protein sequence: CASSPPRGVNEQFF. This chain connects TRBV18 to TRBJ2-1, with TRBD1 as a possible D gene (5 bases). The CDR3 is 14 amino acids. V lost 0 bases and J lost 7, with 10 bases in between. Germline CDR1 is KGHSH and CDR2 is LQKENI.

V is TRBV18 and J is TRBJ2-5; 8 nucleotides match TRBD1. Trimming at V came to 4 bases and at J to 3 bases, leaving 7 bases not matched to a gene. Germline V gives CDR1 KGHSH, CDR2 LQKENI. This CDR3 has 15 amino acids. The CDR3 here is CASSQRTGKKETQYF. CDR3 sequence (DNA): TGTGCCAGCTCACAAAGGACAGGGAAGAAAGAGACCCAGTACTTC.

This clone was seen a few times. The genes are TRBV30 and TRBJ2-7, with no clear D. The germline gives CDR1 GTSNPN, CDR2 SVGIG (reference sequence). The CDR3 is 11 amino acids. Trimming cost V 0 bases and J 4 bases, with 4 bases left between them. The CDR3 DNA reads TGTGCCTGGAGTGTAATGTACGAGCAGTACTTC. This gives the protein CAWSVMYEQYF. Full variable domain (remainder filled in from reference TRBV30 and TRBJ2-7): SQTIHQWPATLVQPVGSPLSLECTVEGTSNPNLYWYRQAAGRGLQLLFYSVGIGQISSEVPQNLSASRPQDRQFILSSKKLLLSDSGFYLCAWSVMYEQYFGPGTRLTVT.

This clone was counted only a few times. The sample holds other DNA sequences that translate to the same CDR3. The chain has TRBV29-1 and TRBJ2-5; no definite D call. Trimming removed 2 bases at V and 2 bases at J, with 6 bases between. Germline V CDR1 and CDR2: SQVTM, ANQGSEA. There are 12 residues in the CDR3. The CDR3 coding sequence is TGCAGCGTTGAAAAAGGGCAAGAGACCCAGTACTTC. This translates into CSVEKGQETQYF.

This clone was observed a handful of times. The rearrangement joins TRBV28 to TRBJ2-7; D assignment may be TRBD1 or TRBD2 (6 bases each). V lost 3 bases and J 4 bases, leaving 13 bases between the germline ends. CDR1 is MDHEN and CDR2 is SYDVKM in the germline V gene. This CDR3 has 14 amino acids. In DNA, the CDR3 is TGTGCCAGCAGTTTGGGGGGCAGCTCGTACGAGCAGTACTTC. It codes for CASSLGGSSYEQYF. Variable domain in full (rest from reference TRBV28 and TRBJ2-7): DVKVTQSSRYLVKRTGEKVFLECVQDMDHENMFWYRQDPGLGLRLIYFSYDVKMKEKGDIPEGYSVSREKKERFSLILESASTNQTSMYLCASSLGGSSYEQYFGPGTRLTVT.

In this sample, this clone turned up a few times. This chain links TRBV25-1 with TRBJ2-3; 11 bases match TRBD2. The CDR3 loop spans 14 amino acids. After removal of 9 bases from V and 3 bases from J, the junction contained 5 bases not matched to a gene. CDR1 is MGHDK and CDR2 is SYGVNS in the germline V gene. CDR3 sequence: CASRTSGGTDTQYF. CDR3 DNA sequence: TGTGCCAGTCGTACTAGCGGGGGTACAGATACGCAGTATTTT.

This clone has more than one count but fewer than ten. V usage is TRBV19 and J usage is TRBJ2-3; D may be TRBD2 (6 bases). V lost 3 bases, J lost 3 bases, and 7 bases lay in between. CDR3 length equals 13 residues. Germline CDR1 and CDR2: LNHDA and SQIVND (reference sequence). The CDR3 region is CASSMGRTDTQYF. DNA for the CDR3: TGTGCCAGTAGTATGGGGAGGACAGATACGCAGTATTTT. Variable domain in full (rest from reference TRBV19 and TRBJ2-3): DGGITQSPKYLFRKEGQNVTLSCEQNLNHDAMYWYRQDPGQGLRLIYYSQIVNDFQKGDIAEGYSVSREKKESFPLTVTSAQKNPTAFYLCASSMGRTDTQYFGPGTRLTVL.

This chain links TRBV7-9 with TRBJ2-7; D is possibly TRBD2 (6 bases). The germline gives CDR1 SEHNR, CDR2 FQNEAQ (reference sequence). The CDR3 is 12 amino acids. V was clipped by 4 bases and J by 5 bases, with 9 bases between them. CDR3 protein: CASSYPGDEQYF. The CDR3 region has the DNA TGTGCCAGCAGCTATCCGGGGGACGAGCAGTACTTC.

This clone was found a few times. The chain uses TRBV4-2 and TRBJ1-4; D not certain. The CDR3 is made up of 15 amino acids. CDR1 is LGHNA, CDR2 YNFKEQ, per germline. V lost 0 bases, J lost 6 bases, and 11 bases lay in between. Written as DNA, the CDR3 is TGTGCCAGCAGCCAAGATACGGAAGCTGATGAAAAACTGTTTTTT. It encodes CASSQDTEADEKLFF.

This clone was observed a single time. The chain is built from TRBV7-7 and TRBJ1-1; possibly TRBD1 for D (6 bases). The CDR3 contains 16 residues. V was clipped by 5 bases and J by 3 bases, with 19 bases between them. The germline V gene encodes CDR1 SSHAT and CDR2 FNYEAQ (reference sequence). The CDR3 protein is CASSTDTGRDHTEAFF. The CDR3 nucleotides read TGTGCCAGCAGCACCGATACAGGGAGAGACCACACTGAAGCTTTCTTT.

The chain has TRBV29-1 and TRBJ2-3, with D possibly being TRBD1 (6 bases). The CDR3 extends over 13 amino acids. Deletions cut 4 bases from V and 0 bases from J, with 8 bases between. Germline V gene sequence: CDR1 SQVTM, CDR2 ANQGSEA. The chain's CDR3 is CSVAGASTDTQYF. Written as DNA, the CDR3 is TGCAGCGTTGCAGGGGCCAGCACAGATACGCAGTATTTT.

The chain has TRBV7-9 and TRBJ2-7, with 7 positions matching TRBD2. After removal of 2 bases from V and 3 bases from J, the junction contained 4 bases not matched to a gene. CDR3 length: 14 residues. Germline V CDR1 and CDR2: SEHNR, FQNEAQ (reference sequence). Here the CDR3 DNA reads TGTGCCAGCAGCTTAACCGGACTAGGCTACGAGCAGTACTTC. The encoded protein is CASSLTGLGYEQYF.